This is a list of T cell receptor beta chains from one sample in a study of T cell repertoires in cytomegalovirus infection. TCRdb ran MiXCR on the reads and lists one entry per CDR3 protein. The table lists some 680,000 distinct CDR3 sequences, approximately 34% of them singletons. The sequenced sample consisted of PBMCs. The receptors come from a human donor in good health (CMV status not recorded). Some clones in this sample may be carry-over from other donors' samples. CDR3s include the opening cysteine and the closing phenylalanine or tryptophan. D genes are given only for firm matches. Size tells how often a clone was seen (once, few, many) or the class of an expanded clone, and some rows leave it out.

CDR3 DNA: TGTGCCACCGACCTAGGGGGACGCACAGATACGCAGTATTTT
CDR3 protein: CATDLGGRTDTQYF
J gene: TRBJ2-3
D gene: -
CDR3 length: 14
clone size: few
V gene: TRBV28

CDR3 DNA: TGTGCCAGCAGCTCAACCGGGACAGGGGGGAAGACAACTAATGAAAAACTGTTTTTT
CDR3 protein: CASSSTGTGGKTTNEKLFF
J gene: TRBJ1-4
D gene: TRBD1
CDR3 length: 19
clone size: few
V gene: TRBV11-2

CDR3 DNA: TGTGCCAGCAGCCTACTTGGACCCGACAGTAATGAAAAAATGTTTTTT
CDR3 protein: CASSLLGPDSNEKMFF
J gene: TRBJ1-4
D gene: -
CDR3 length: 16
clone size: -
V gene: TRBV7-6

CDR3 DNA: TGTGCCAGCAGCTGGACAGCCCTCTCTGGAAACACCATATATTTT
CDR3 protein: CASSWTALSGNTIYF
J gene: TRBJ1-3
D gene: -
CDR3 length: 15
clone size: few
V gene: TRBV28

CDR3 DNA: TGCGCCAGCAGCCCGGGGCCGACAGGGTTAAGATACGAGCAGTACTTC
CDR3 protein: CASSPGPTGLRYEQYF
J gene: TRBJ2-7
D gene: TRBD1
CDR3 length: 16
clone size: once
V gene: TRBV5-1

CDR3 DNA: TGTGCCAGCTCACCAGATATCAGCGGCAATCAGCCCCAGCATTTT
CDR3 protein: CASSPDISGNQPQHF
J gene: TRBJ1-5
D gene: -
CDR3 length: 15
clone size: -
V gene: TRBV18

CDR3 DNA: TGTGCCTGGATGGGCCCCAACGCATACAATGAGCAGTTCTTC
CDR3 protein: CAWMGPNAYNEQFF
J gene: TRBJ2-1
D gene: -
CDR3 length: 14
clone size: -
V gene: TRBV30

CDR3 DNA: TGTGCCAGCAGACAGGGGAACAGTGGAAACACCATATATTTT
CDR3 protein: CASRQGNSGNTIYF
J gene: TRBJ1-3
D gene: TRBD1
CDR3 length: 14
clone size: -
V gene: TRBV27

CDR3 DNA: TGTGCCAGCAGCCGAGGACAGGGAACCACTGAAGCTTTCTTT
CDR3 protein: CASSRGQGTTEAFF
J gene: TRBJ1-1
D gene: TRBD1
CDR3 length: 14
clone size: -
V gene: TRBV6-1

CDR3 DNA: TGTGCCAGCATGTCGCCCCTCACCACCTACGAGCAGTACTTC
CDR3 protein: CASMSPLTTYEQYF
J gene: TRBJ2-7
D gene: -
CDR3 length: 14
clone size: -
V gene: TRBV2

CDR3 DNA: TGCGCCAGCAGCTTATCCGGACACTCTAACGAGCAGTACTTC
CDR3 protein: CASSLSGHSNEQYF
J gene: TRBJ2-7
D gene: -
CDR3 length: 14
clone size: few
V gene: TRBV5-1

CDR3 DNA: TGTGCCAGCAGCTTACAGATTAACACTGAAGCTTTCTTT
CDR3 protein: CASSLQINTEAFF
J gene: TRBJ1-1
D gene: -
CDR3 length: 13
clone size: few
V gene: TRBV7-9

CDR3 DNA: TGTGCCAGCAGCTCCACCCCCCGGGACCAAATTCAGGGAGCTGAAGCTTTCTTT
CDR3 protein: CASSSTPRDQIQGAEAFF
J gene: TRBJ1-1
D gene: -
CDR3 length: 18
clone size: few
V gene: TRBV7-8

CDR3 DNA: TGTGCCAGCAGACACCCTAGCGCCCTCCTACGGGAGCAGTACTTC
CDR3 protein: CASRHPSALLREQYF
J gene: TRBJ2-7
D gene: -
CDR3 length: 15
clone size: -
V gene: TRBV28

CDR3 DNA: TGTGCCAGCAGTTTAGCGCGCCGGCCCCAGCATTTT
CDR3 protein: CASSLARRPQHF
J gene: TRBJ1-5
D gene: -
CDR3 length: 12
clone size: -
V gene: TRBV28

CDR3 DNA: TGTGCCAGCAGCCAGGACTCCCGAGGCAGTGAAAAACTGTTTTTT
CDR3 protein: CASSQDSRGSEKLFF
J gene: TRBJ1-4
D gene: -
CDR3 length: 15
clone size: few
V gene: TRBV28

CDR3 DNA: TGTGCCAGCAGCCCTCCAGGGGATCAAGAGACCCAGTACTTC
CDR3 protein: CASSPPGDQETQYF
J gene: TRBJ2-5
D gene: -
CDR3 length: 14
clone size: -
V gene: TRBV6-2/TRBV6-3

CDR3 DNA: TGTGCCAGCAGTCCAGGGGTCTATAGCAATCAGCCCCAGCATTTT
CDR3 protein: CASSPGVYSNQPQHF
J gene: TRBJ1-5
D gene: -
CDR3 length: 15
clone size: -
V gene: TRBV12-3/TRBV12-4

CDR3 DNA: TGTGCCAGCAGCCCACCCGTGGGGTGGGCCGGAGATGGCTACACCTTC
CDR3 protein: CASSPPVGWAGDGYTF
J gene: TRBJ1-2
D gene: -
CDR3 length: 16
clone size: few
V gene: TRBV5-4

CDR3 DNA: TGTGCCAGCAGCTTAAGGCCTTCCGGTAGGACAGCTCAAAATTCACCCCTCCACTTT
CDR3 protein: CASSLRPSGRTAQNSPLHF
J gene: TRBJ1-6
D gene: -
CDR3 length: 19
clone size: many
V gene: TRBV7-2

CDR3 DNA: TGTGCCAGCAGCCCGACAGGGACGAATGCCTACGAGCAGTACTTC
CDR3 protein: CASSPTGTNAYEQYF
J gene: TRBJ2-7
D gene: TRBD1
CDR3 length: 15
clone size: few
V gene: TRBV4-2

CDR3 DNA: TGTGCCAGCAGCTTAGACCCCTCAGGGTACACTGAAGCTTTCTTT
CDR3 protein: CASSLDPSGYTEAFF
J gene: TRBJ1-1
D gene: -
CDR3 length: 15
clone size: few
V gene: TRBV7-8

CDR3 DNA: TGTGCCAGCAGTTTAGGAAAGCAGCCCCAGCATTTT
CDR3 protein: CASSLGKQPQHF
J gene: TRBJ1-5
D gene: -
CDR3 length: 12
clone size: -
V gene: TRBV28

CDR3 DNA: TGTGCCAGCAGCCAAGCGGGCAGTCAACCACGGAAAGAGACCCAGTACTTC
CDR3 protein: CASSQAGSQPRKETQYF
J gene: TRBJ2-5
D gene: -
CDR3 length: 17
clone size: -
V gene: TRBV3-1

CDR3 DNA: TGTGCCAGCAGCCAAGTAGGCGGCTACACCTTC
CDR3 protein: CASSQVGGYTF
J gene: TRBJ1-2
D gene: -
CDR3 length: 11
clone size: -
V gene: TRBV3-1

CDR3 DNA: TGCGCCAACGGGGCGGGAGAATACAATGAGCAGTTCTTC
CDR3 protein: CANGAGEYNEQFF
J gene: TRBJ2-1
D gene: TRBD2
CDR3 length: 13
clone size: few
V gene: TRBV23-1

CDR3 DNA: TGTGCCAGCAGTACTGGCCGACAGGGCTACGAGCAGTACTTC
CDR3 protein: CASSTGRQGYEQYF
J gene: TRBJ2-7
D gene: TRBD1
CDR3 length: 14
clone size: many
V gene: TRBV7-6

CDR3 DNA: TGTGCCAGCAGTTCCCCAGTAGCGGGAGGGTATGAGCAGTTCTTC
CDR3 protein: CASSSPVAGGYEQFF
J gene: TRBJ2-1
D gene: TRBD2
CDR3 length: 15
clone size: -
V gene: TRBV6-2/TRBV6-3

CDR3 DNA: TGTGCCAGCAGCTCCCCGGCCGGGACTAGCAAGCACCCCAGCTCCTACAATGAGCAGTTCTTC
CDR3 protein: CASSSPAGTSKHPSSYNEQFF
J gene: TRBJ2-1
D gene: TRBD2
CDR3 length: 21
clone size: few
V gene: TRBV11-1

CDR3 DNA: TGTGCCAGCAGTAGAGGGGGGCGGCAGCCCCAGCATTTT
CDR3 protein: CASSRGGRQPQHF
J gene: TRBJ1-5
D gene: -
CDR3 length: 13
clone size: once
V gene: TRBV6-5

CDR3 DNA: TGTGCCAGCAGTTTACAGGGGTCCAATCAGCCCAAGCATTTT
CDR3 protein: CASSLQGSNQPKHF
J gene: TRBJ1-5
D gene: -
CDR3 length: 14
clone size: -
V gene: TRBV12-3/TRBV12-4

CDR3 DNA: TGTGCCAGCCAAGAACTTGCCGGGACTGACAGATACGAGCAGTACTTC
CDR3 protein: CASQELAGTDRYEQYF
J gene: TRBJ2-7
D gene: -
CDR3 length: 16
clone size: -
V gene: TRBV28

CDR3 DNA: TGTGCCAGCAGTTACGGTCTGGATAACTATGGCTACACCTTC
CDR3 protein: CASSYGLDNYGYTF
J gene: TRBJ1-2
D gene: -
CDR3 length: 14
clone size: -
V gene: TRBV6-5

CDR3 DNA: TGTGCCAGCAGTAAATGGACAGGGGGAACCTACGAGCAGTACTTC
CDR3 protein: CASSKWTGGTYEQYF
J gene: TRBJ2-7
D gene: TRBD1
CDR3 length: 15
clone size: -
V gene: TRBV28

CDR3 DNA: TGTGCCAGCAGCTTATCCCCGGGAATGAACACTGAAGCTTTCTTT
CDR3 protein: CASSLSPGMNTEAFF
J gene: TRBJ1-1
D gene: -
CDR3 length: 15
clone size: few
V gene: TRBV7-6

CDR3 DNA: TGTGCCAGCAGCCCCGGGGGGGCCCTGGGGACAGATACGCAGTATTTT
CDR3 protein: CASSPGGALGTDTQYF
J gene: TRBJ2-3
D gene: TRBD2
CDR3 length: 16
clone size: few
V gene: TRBV7-3

CDR3 DNA: TGTGCCAGCAGCTCAACAGCGACCGGGACAGGGGATGAGCAGTTCTTC
CDR3 protein: CASSSTATGTGDEQFF
J gene: TRBJ2-1
D gene: TRBD1
CDR3 length: 16
clone size: -
V gene: TRBV13

CDR3 DNA: TGTGCCAGCAGCCTACATTACAGGGACGAGGGGGAAGCTTTCTTT
CDR3 protein: CASSLHYRDEGEAFF
J gene: TRBJ1-1
D gene: -
CDR3 length: 15
clone size: few
V gene: TRBV4-2

CDR3 DNA: TGTGCCAGCCGAGTTTCGGGGACAGGCATTCAGTACTTC
CDR3 protein: CASRVSGTGIQYF
J gene: TRBJ2-4
D gene: TRBD1
CDR3 length: 13
clone size: -
V gene: TRBV28

CDR3 DNA: TGCGCCAGCAGCTTGGAACAATTTTTCAATGAGCAGTTCTTC
CDR3 protein: CASSLEQFFNEQFF
J gene: TRBJ2-1
D gene: -
CDR3 length: 14
clone size: few
V gene: TRBV5-1

CDR3 DNA: TGTGCCAGCAGTTACGGGGGGGCCTGGGCCCAGTACTTC
CDR3 protein: CASSYGGAWAQYF
J gene: TRBJ2-5
D gene: -
CDR3 length: 13
clone size: few
V gene: TRBV6-5

CDR3 DNA: TGTGCCAGCAGCGCAGGGACAGGGGGTCTCTTCGGGGGCTACACCTTC
CDR3 protein: CASSAGTGGLFGGYTF
J gene: TRBJ1-2
D gene: TRBD1
CDR3 length: 16
clone size: -
V gene: TRBV7-9

CDR3 DNA: TGTGCCACCAAGAGTACAGGTCACACTGAAGCTTTCTTT
CDR3 protein: CATKSTGHTEAFF
J gene: TRBJ1-1
D gene: -
CDR3 length: 13
clone size: once
V gene: TRBV28

CDR3 DNA: TGTGCCAGCAGCACTTCGACCGGACAGGGATGGGGGCCCCAGCATTTT
CDR3 protein: CASSTSTGQGWGPQHF
J gene: TRBJ1-5
D gene: TRBD1
CDR3 length: 16
clone size: -
V gene: TRBV5-4

CDR3 DNA: TGTGCCAGCGGCTATCAACGGGGCAGCTCCTACGAGCAGTACTTC
CDR3 protein: CASGYQRGSSYEQYF
J gene: TRBJ2-7
D gene: -
CDR3 length: 15
clone size: few
V gene: TRBV7-6

CDR3 DNA: TGTGCCAGCACCCGCGGACAGGGAATAATGAACACTGAAGCTTTCTTT
CDR3 protein: CASTRGQGIMNTEAFF
J gene: TRBJ1-1
D gene: TRBD1
CDR3 length: 16
clone size: -
V gene: TRBV7-2

CDR3 DNA: TGTGCCAGCAGCCGACGGGGGTTCACTAGCACAGATACGCAGTATTTT
CDR3 protein: CASSRRGFTSTDTQYF
J gene: TRBJ2-3
D gene: -
CDR3 length: 16
clone size: -
V gene: TRBV28

CDR3 DNA: TGTGCCAGCCGGGAGGGGACAGGTTACAATCAGCCCCAGCATTTT
CDR3 protein: CASREGTGYNQPQHF
J gene: TRBJ1-5
D gene: TRBD1
CDR3 length: 15
clone size: few
V gene: TRBV28

CDR3 DNA: TGTGCCAGCACAGGGGGAACGGGAGGGAGGGAAGAGACCCAGTACTTC
CDR3 protein: CASTGGTGGREETQYF
J gene: TRBJ2-5
D gene: -
CDR3 length: 16
clone size: few
V gene: TRBV6-1

CDR3 DNA: TGTGCCACGGGAACAGGGGCGAACACCGGGGAGCTGTTTTTT
CDR3 protein: CATGTGANTGELFF
J gene: TRBJ2-2
D gene: TRBD1
CDR3 length: 14
clone size: -
V gene: TRBV19